A selection of T cell receptor beta chains follows, all from one sample in a study of molecular identifiers for immune sequencing clone quantification. TCRdb re-called the PCR reads through MiXCR, storing one row per CDR3 protein. This table has under 600,000 distinct CDR3 sequences, about 20% appearing once. The sequencing sample was made of naive CD8+ T cells from blood, with Jurkat cell RNA spiked in. The receptors were gathered from a human donor in good health. Some libraries in this study had Jurkat cell RNA spiked in. The CDR3 runs from the conserved cysteine through the conserved F or W. D genes are given only for firm matches. Expanded clones are given a class, and other clones once, few, many or no size at all.

many | TRBJ1-3 | TRBD1 | TRBV29-1 | CSVVPGQGSSGNTIYF | TGCAGCGTCGTCCCGGGACAGGGATCCTCTGGAAACACCATATATTTT
many | TRBJ2-7 | TRBD2 | TRBV7-6 | CASSLDDSGTAYEQYF | TGTGCCAGCAGCTTAGATGATAGCGGGACTGCCTACGAGCAGTACTTC
few | TRBJ2-7 | - | TRBV10-3 | CAISESGRDTAYEQYF | TGTGCCATCAGTGAGTCGGGCCGGGACACAGCCTACGAGCAGTACTTC
many | TRBJ2-7 | TRBD2 | TRBV27 | CASSPELAVYEQYF | TGTGCCAGCAGCCCCGAACTAGCGGTTTACGAGCAGTACTTC
many | TRBJ1-1 | TRBD1 | TRBV4-3 | CASSQERQGENTEAFF | TGCGCCAGCAGCCAAGAAAGGCAGGGGGAAAACACTGAAGCTTTCTTT
- | TRBJ2-5 | TRBD1 | TRBV27 | CASSWTGSTETQYF | TGTGCCAGCAGTTGGACAGGGTCAACAGAGACCCAGTACTTC
few | TRBJ2-3 | TRBD2 | TRBV3-1 | CASSQEGLGRTDTQYF | TGTGCCAGCAGCCAAGAGGGACTAGGAAGGACAGATACGCAGTATTTT
- | TRBJ2-7 | - | TRBV20-1 | CSATEGTYVSYEQYF | TGCAGTGCTACCGAAGGGACATACGTTTCCTACGAGCAGTACTTC
- | TRBJ2-5 | - | TRBV7-8 | CASSLGVGGGGRETQYF | TGTGCCAGCAGCTTAGGTGTCGGGGGAGGTGGGAGGGAGACCCAGTACTTC
- | TRBJ1-3 | - | TRBV5-1 | CASSLDVFYSGNTIYF | TGCGCCAGCAGCTTGGATGTCTTCTACTCTGGAAACACCATATATTTT
few | TRBJ2-1 | TRBD1 | TRBV23-1 | CASSHPDRGGKSEQFF | TGCGCCAGCAGTCACCCCGACAGGGGCGGCAAGAGTGAGCAGTTCTTC
many | TRBJ2-1 | TRBD1 | TRBV20-1 | CSARDSGTPGQGLYNEQFF | TGCAGTGCTAGAGATAGCGGAACCCCGGGACAGGGCCTATACAATGAGCAGTTCTTC
many | TRBJ2-4 | - | TRBV29-1 | CSVENQSVGKNIQYF | TGCAGCGTTGAAAACCAAAGCGTAGGCAAAAACATTCAGTACTTC
many | TRBJ2-2 | - | TRBV25-1 | CASSATANTGELFF | TGTGCCAGCAGTGCGACAGCGAACACCGGGGAGCTGTTTTTT
few | TRBJ2-1 | TRBD2 | TRBV19 | CASRVAGSSYNEQFF | TGTGCCAGTAGAGTAGCGGGAAGCTCCTACAATGAGCAGTTCTTC
many | TRBJ2-2 | TRBD2 | TRBV2 | CASRAGLAGELFF | TGTGCCAGCAGGGCCGGACTAGCCGGGGAGCTGTTTTTT
- | TRBJ2-1 | - | TRBV13 | CASGLQVQGPYNEQFF | TGTGCCAGCGGCCTTCAGGTACAGGGCCCCTACAATGAGCAGTTCTTC
many | TRBJ2-7 | - | TRBV19 | CASSTGGRSQGEQYF | TGTGCCAGTAGTACGGGCGGACGGTCCCAGGGGGAGCAGTACTTC
- | TRBJ2-7 | - | TRBV12-3/TRBV12-4 | CASSTTGTAPYEQYF | TGTGCCAGCAGTACTACTGGGACCGCACCCTACGAGCAGTACTTC
few | TRBJ2-7 | - | TRBV20-1 | CSAKGGESSYEQYF | TGCAGTGCTAAAGGGGGGGAAAGCTCCTACGAGCAGTACTTC
few | TRBJ2-1 | TRBD1 | TRBV29-1 | CSVGGQGAYEQFF | TGCAGCGTGGGTGGACAGGGGGCCTATGAGCAGTTCTTC
many | TRBJ2-7 | TRBD1 | TRBV4-1 | CASSPKDREYEQYF | TGCGCCAGCAGCCCGAAGGACAGGGAGTACGAGCAGTACTTC
many | TRBJ2-7 | TRBD2 | TRBV7-9 | CASSSSGSTPREQYF | TGTGCCAGCAGCTCCAGCGGGAGTACTCCGCGGGAGCAGTACTTC
few | TRBJ2-2 | - | TRBV19 | CASSIHFSGAGTGELFF | TGTGCCAGTAGTATTCATTTCTCGGGGGCCGGCACCGGGGAGCTGTTTTTT
few | TRBJ2-3 | TRBD1 | TRBV13 | CASSQGQGYITDTQYF | TGTGCCAGCAGCCAGGGACAGGGCTACATCACAGATACGCAGTATTTT
many | TRBJ2-7 | - | TRBV5-5 | CASSGDIRSEQYF | TGTGCCAGCAGCGGGGACATCCGCAGCGAGCAGTACTTC
- | TRBJ2-7 | - | TRBV19 | CASSIATGIDYEQCF | TGTGCCAGTAGTATAGCAACGGGAATTGACTACGAGCAGTGCTTC
few | TRBJ1-5 | - | TRBV30 | CAWADSLGPQHF | TGTGCCTGGGCGGACAGTTTGGGGCCCCAGCATTTT
- | TRBJ1-3 | - | TRBV9 | CASSVATGAESVLNTIYF | TGTGCCAGCAGCGTAGCAACGGGAGCGGAAAGCGTTTTAAACACCATATATTTT
few | TRBJ1-3 | - | TRBV4-1 | CASSQSQLSGNTIYF | TGCGCCAGCAGCCAGTCACAGCTCTCTGGAAACACCATATATTTT
many | TRBJ2-7 | - | TRBV7-9 | CASSSDSAPYEQYF | TGTGCCAGCAGCTCGGACAGTGCCCCTTACGAGCAGTACTTC
- | TRBJ2-7 | - | TRBV20-1 | CCARPEGNYEQYF | TGCTGTGCTAGACCTGAGGGCAACTACGAGCAGTACTTC